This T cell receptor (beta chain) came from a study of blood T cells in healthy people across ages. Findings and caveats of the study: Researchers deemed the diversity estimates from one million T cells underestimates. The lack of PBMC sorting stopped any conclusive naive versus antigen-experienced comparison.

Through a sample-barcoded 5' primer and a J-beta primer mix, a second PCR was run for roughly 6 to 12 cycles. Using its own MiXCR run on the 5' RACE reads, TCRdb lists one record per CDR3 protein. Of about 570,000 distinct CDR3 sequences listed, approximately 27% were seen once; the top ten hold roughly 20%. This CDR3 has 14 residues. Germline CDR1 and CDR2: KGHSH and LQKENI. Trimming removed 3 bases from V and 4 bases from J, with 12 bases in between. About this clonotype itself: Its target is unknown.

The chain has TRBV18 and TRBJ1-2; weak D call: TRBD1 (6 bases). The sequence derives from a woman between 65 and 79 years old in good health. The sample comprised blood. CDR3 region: CASSPTGEIYGYTF. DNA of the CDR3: TGTGCCAGCTCACCGACAGGCGAGATCTATGGCTACACCTTC.